The clone carrying this T cell receptor beta chain came up once. What it recognizes is unknown. These data come from a study of memory CD4+ T cells and cytomegalovirus serostatus. Libraries were prepared by immunoSEQ multiplex PCR; TCRdb keeps only in-frame clonotypes and omits some of them. This sample yields roughly 49,000 clones, of which over 65% are seen a single time; roughly 0.54% belongs to the top ten. Study conclusions and caveats: About 40% of the roughly 160 known CMV-associated TCRbeta sequences appeared in CD4+ memory.

The CDR3 runs 13 residues. Per the germline V gene, CDR1 is SNHLY and CDR2 is FYNNEI. With 6 bases clipped from V and 7 bases from J, the junction kept 6 bases outside the gene matches. Single viable CD3+CD4+CD8-CD45RO+ cells were sorted as the memory CD4+ T cells. Donors' CMV status reflects serum IgG against pp150, pp28, p38, p52. The sequence was obtained from an adult in good health and CMV-seronegative. The sequencing input was memory CD4+ T cells from blood. V is TRBV2 and J is TRBJ1-5; 7 nucleotides agree with TRBD1. CDR3: CASRDRSQQPQHF. CDR3 bases: TGTGCCAGCAGGGACAGGAGTCAACAGCCCCAGCATTTT.